These T cell receptor beta chains were read from a single sample in a study of blood T cell repertoires in COVID-19. The repertoire was sequenced with immunoSEQ multiplex PCR; TCRdb's copy has only in-frame clones and lacks some. The sample carries more than 250,000 clones, approximately 85% recorded once. The sequenced sample consisted of peripheral blood. The receptors originated from a man aged 45-65 years with active or convalescent COVID-19. The CDR3 runs from the conserved cysteine through the conserved F or W. Fields, in order: D gene, V gene, clone size, J gene, CDR3 DNA, CDR3 protein. D genes are given only for firm matches. Clone size is not always given. Where it is, it says once, few, many or a class for expanded clones.

TRBD1	TRBV3-1/TRBV3-2	-	TRBJ1-3	TGTGCCAGCAGCCCTATGACAGGGGGCCCTGGAAACACCATATATTTT	CASSPMTGGPGNTIYF
-	TRBV6-5	-	TRBJ1-3	TGTGCCAGCAGCCGCCGCGGCGGAAACACCATATATTTT	CASSRRGGNTIYF
TRBD1	TRBV4-2	-	TRBJ2-7	TGTGCCAGCAGCCGGACAGGCGCGAACTACGAGCAGTACTTC	CASSRTGANYEQYF
-	TRBV5-1	-	TRBJ1-2	TGCGCCAGCAGCTCGGGGGGCTTCTATGGCTACACCTTC	CASSSGGFYGYTF
TRBD2	TRBV9	-	TRBJ2-3	TGTGCCAGCAGCGTAGTAGGTGGGCGGGAGCAAACAGATACGCAGTATTTT	CASSVVGGREQTDTQYF
-	TRBV6-5	-	TRBJ1-1	TGTGCCAGCAGTAAACAGGGTATGAACACTGAAGCTTTCTTT	CASSKQGMNTEAFF
-	TRBV12-3/TRBV12-4	-	TRBJ2-1	TGTGCCAGCAGGCGCTACTATGAGCAGTTCTTC	CASRRYYEQFF
-	TRBV19	-	TRBJ2-7	TGTGCCAGTAGTGAGGGCCGGTGGTACGAGCAGTACTTC	CASSEGRWYEQYF
-	TRBV11-2	once	TRBJ1-1	TGTGCCAGCAGCTTAATGAGAGGGAGGGAAGCTTTCTTT	CASSLMRGREAFF
-	TRBV6-6	few	TRBJ1-1	TGTGCCAGCAGCCGACTAACAGGGCCCTCCGGTATGGCTGAAGCTTTCTTT	CASSRLTGPSGMAEAFF
-	TRBV24-1	-	TRBJ2-1	TGTGCCACCTCCTTCCATGAGCAGTTCTTC	CATSFHEQFF
-	TRBV30	-	TRBJ1-3	TGTGCCTGGAGTCGCCCCGGGAGGGGAAACACCATATATTTT	CAWSRPGRGNTIYF
TRBD2	TRBV7-6	few	TRBJ2-1	TGTGCCAGCAGCTTAGGTTTAGCGGGATTGGGCAATGAGCAGTTCTTC	CASSLGLAGLGNEQFF
-	TRBV19	-	TRBJ1-2	TGTGCCAGTAGTATCGGTGATGGCTACACCTTC	CASSIGDGYTF
-	TRBV4-2	few	TRBJ1-4	TGTGCCAGCAGCCAAGAGTTGAGGGTTAGTGAAAAACTGTTTTTT	CASSQELRVSEKLFF
-	TRBV28	once	TRBJ1-2	TGTGCCAGCAGTTCATCCGGGACATCCTTGCGGGGCTACACCTTC	CASSSSGTSLRGYTF
TRBD2	TRBV4-2	once	TRBJ2-1	TGTGCCAGCAGCCAAGTCCTAGCGGGACGATACAATGAGCAGTTCTTC	CASSQVLAGRYNEQFF
-	TRBV27	few	TRBJ2-4	TGTGCCAGCAGTTCTGGAATGCAGGGAAAGGGGGCCAAAAACATTCAGTACTTC	CASSSGMQGKGAKNIQYF
TRBD1	TRBV5-1	-	TRBJ2-5	TGCGCCACCCGTAGGGCGGGACAGGTCTTGGAGACCCAGTACTTC	CATRRAGQVLETQYF
-	TRBV27	-	TRBJ1-5	TGTGCCAGCAGTCCAGGCCTTGTTGGTAATCAGCCCCAGCATTTT	CASSPGLVGNQPQHF
TRBD2	TRBV27	few	TRBJ2-2	TGTGCCAGCAGCCCTGGGGCTAGCGGGAGGGCCTTGACCGGGGAGCTGTTTTTT	CASSPGASGRALTGELFF
-	TRBV7-2	-	TRBJ2-1	TGTGCCAGCAGCTTAAGCGGAGTAAAATACAATGAGCAGTTCTTC	CASSLSGVKYNEQFF
TRBD1	TRBV7-8	-	TRBJ2-1	TGTGCCAGCAGCCCCGACAGGGGCGACAGGCAGTTCTTC	CASSPDRGDRQFF
-	TRBV5-8	-	TRBJ1-2	TGTGCCAGCATTTGGAAGGGGGACTATGGCTACACCTTC	CASIWKGDYGYTF
-	TRBV7-9	-	TRBJ1-2	TGTGCCAGCAGCCTCGAGGAGGCAGGGAGGAATGGCTACACCTTC	CASSLEEAGRNGYTF
TRBD2	TRBV7-6	few	TRBJ2-1	TGTGCCAGCAGCCCCACCCGGACTAGCGTCTACAATGAGCAGTTCTTC	CASSPTRTSVYNEQFF
TRBD1	TRBV9	-	TRBJ2-1	TGTGCCAGCAGCGCGGGACAGGGGACTGGCAATGAGCAGTTCTTC	CASSAGQGTGNEQFF
-	TRBV19	-	TRBJ2-1	TGTGCCAGTAGCCGGTTGGGCTATGAGCAGTTCTTC	CASSRLGYEQFF
TRBD2	TRBV5-4	-	TRBJ2-1	TGTGCCAGCAGCCTGGGGACTAGCGGGAGGTATGAGCAGTTCTTC	CASSLGTSGRYEQFF